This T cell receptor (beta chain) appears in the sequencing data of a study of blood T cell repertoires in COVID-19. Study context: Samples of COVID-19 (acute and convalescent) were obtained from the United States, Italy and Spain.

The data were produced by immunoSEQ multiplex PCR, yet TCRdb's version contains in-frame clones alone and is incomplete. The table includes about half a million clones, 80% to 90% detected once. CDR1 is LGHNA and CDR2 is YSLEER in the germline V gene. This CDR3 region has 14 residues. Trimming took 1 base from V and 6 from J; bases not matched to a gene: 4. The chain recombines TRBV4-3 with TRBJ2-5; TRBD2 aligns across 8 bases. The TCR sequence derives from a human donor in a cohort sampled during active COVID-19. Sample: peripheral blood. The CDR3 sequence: CASSQAGGLQTQYF. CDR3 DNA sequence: TGCGCCAGCAGCCAAGCGGGAGGGCTGCAGACCCAGTACTTC.